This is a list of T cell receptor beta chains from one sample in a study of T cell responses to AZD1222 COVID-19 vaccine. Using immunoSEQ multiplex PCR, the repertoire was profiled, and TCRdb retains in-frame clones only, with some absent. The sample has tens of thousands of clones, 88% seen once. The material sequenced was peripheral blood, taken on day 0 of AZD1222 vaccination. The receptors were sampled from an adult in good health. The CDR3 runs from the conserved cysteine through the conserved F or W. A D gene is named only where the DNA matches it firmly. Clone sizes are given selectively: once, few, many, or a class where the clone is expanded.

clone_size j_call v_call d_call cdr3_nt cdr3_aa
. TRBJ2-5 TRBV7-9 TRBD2 TGTGCCAGCAGCGGTACTAGCGGGGGCGCCCCCCGGGAGACCCAGTACTTC CASSGTSGGAPRETQYF
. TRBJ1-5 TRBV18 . TGTGCCAGCTCACCTGACTGGGGGGATCAGCCCCAGCATTTT CASSPDWGDQPQHF
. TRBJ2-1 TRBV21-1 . TGTGCCAGCAGCAAAGCGGGGCGCCAGCGCTGCTCCTACAATGAGCAGTTCTTC CASSKAGRQRCSYNEQFF
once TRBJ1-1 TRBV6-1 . TGTGCCAGCAGTGACATATTTGGGGCGAACACTGAAGCTTTCTTT CASSDIFGANTEAFF
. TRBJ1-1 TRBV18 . TGTGCCAGCTCACCTTTCGGGAGGGCGGCGGGCACTGAAGCTTTCTTT CASSPFGRAAGTEAFF
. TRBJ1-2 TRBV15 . TGTGCCACCAGCAGAGATCAGGGACGTTGGGCCTTC CATSRDQGRWAF
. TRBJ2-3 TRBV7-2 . TGTGCCAGCAGCGGATTAGCAACAGATACGCAGTATTTT CASSGLATDTQYF
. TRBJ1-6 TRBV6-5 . TGTGCCAGCAGTTCAGGAGGGACCCTCGGATCACCCCTCCACTTT CASSSGGTLGSPLHF
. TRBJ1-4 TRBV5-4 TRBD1 TGTGCCAGCAGCCCTAGGACAGGACCTAATGAAAAACTGTTTTTT CASSPRTGPNEKLFF
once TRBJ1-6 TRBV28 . TGTGCCAGCAGTATAGAGACTAATTCACCCCTCCACTTT CASSIETNSPLHF
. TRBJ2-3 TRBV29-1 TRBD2 TGCAGCGTTTGGGGGGGAGGGAGAACAGATACGCAGTATTTT CSVWGGGRTDTQYF
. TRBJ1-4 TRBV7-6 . TGTGCCAGCAGCCGCAAAGGGGCCGGTAATGAAAAACTGTTTTTT CASSRKGAGNEKLFF
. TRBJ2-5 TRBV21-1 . TGTGCCAGCAGCGCCCCCGGGACTGAAAAAGACACAGGGGAGACCCAGTACTTC CASSAPGTEKDTGETQYF
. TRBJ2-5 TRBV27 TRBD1 TGTGCCAGCAGTTTGACAGGGATAAGAGAGACCCAGTACTTC CASSLTGIRETQYF
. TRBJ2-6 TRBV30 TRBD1 TGTGCCCAGGGGGGACAGGGGCTTTCTGGGGCCAACGTCCTGACTTTC CAQGGQGLSGANVLTF
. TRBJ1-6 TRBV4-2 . TGTGCCAGCAGCCAAGATAGGGCGGAGACCCTCCACTTT CASSQDRAETLHF
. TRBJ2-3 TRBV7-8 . TGTGCCAGCAGCCGAACAAGGACAGTCCGCCTGGATACGCAGTATTTT CASSRTRTVRLDTQYF
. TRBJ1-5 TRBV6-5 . TGTGCCAGCAGTTACTCGGGCAGGGAAAGCAATCAGCCCCAGCATTTT CASSYSGRESNQPQHF
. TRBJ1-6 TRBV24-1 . TGTGCCAAAGAGTATAATTCACCCCTCCACTTT CAKEYNSPLHF
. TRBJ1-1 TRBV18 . TGTGCCAGCTCACCCGGGGAGAACACTGAAGCTTTCTTT CASSPGENTEAFF
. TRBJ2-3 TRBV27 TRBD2 TGTGCCAGCAGTTCCCTGACTAGCGGGAGACGAGATACGCAGTATTTT CASSSLTSGRRDTQYF
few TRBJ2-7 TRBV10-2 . TGCGCCAGCAGGGTCGGATACTACGAGCAGTACTTC CASRVGYYEQYF
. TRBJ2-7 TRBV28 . TGTGCCAGCAGTGTAGGGGCCCTATCGATCTCCTACGAGCAGTACTTC CASSVGALSISYEQYF
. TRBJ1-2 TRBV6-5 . TGTGCCAGCAGTCCCAGACAGTCCTATGGCTACACCTTC CASSPRQSYGYTF
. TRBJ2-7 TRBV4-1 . TGCGCCAGCAGCCAAGCGGGGAACTACGAGCAGTACTTC CASSQAGNYEQYF
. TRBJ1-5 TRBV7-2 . TGTGCCAGCAGCTTACACTCTAGAAATCAGCCCCAGCATTTT CASSLHSRNQPQHF
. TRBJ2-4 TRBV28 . TGTGCCAGCAGTTTTACCTTGGGTGGGGTACTAGCCAAAAACATTCAGTACTTC CASSFTLGGVLAKNIQYF
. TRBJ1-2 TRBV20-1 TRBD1 TGCAGTGCGACAGGGGGCGGCTACACCTTC CSATGGGYTF
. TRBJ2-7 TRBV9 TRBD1 TGTGCCAGCAGCCCTCGTCCCGGGACAGACTCCTACGAGCAGTACTTC CASSPRPGTDSYEQYF
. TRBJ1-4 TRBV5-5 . TGTGCCAGCAGAGGTTCCGGGCGGGAAAAACTGTTTTTT CASRGSGREKLFF
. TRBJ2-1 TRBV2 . TGTGCCAGCAGTGCCGGGGTTTACAATGAGCAGTTCTTC CASSAGVYNEQFF
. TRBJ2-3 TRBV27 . TGTGCCAGCGGTTTATACATACGTTGGCAGTATTTT CASGLYIRWQYF
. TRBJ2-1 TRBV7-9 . TGTGCCAGCACCCAGGAAGGACCTTGGGATTACAATGAGCAGTTCTTC CASTQEGPWDYNEQFF
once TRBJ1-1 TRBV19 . TGTGCCAGTAGTTCCCTGGGGCCAGACACTGAAGCTTTCTTT CASSSLGPDTEAFF
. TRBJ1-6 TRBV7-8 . TGTGCCAGCAGCTTAGCGTTAGGTTCACCCCTCCACTTT CASSLALGSPLHF
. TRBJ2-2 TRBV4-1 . TGCGCCAGCAGCCAAGTGGGTGGCACCGGGGAGCTGTTTTTT CASSQVGGTGELFF
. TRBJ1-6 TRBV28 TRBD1 TGTGCCAGCAGTTTTATTGGCAGGGGGCGTGTTGGTTCACCCCTCCACTTT CASSFIGRGRVGSPLHF
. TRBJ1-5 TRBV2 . TGTGCCAGCGCCCGAGGGCACATGTCCGCGAATCAGCCCCAGCATTTT CASARGHMSANQPQHF
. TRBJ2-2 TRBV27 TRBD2 TGTGCCAGCAGTTTAGGTGGCAAGCGGGGCACCGGGGAGCTGTTTTTT CASSLGGKRGTGELFF
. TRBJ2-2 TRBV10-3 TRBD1 TGTGCCATCAAGGCGGACAGGGGGGGCACCGGGGAGCTGTTTTTT CAIKADRGGTGELFF
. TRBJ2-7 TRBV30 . TGTGCCTGCCGACTCTCCTACGAGCAGTACTTC CACRLSYEQYF
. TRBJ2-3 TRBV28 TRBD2 TGTGCCAGCAGTTTAATCGGGACTAGCGGGATCTACACAGATACGCAGTATTTT CASSLIGTSGIYTDTQYF
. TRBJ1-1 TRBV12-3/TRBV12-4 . TGTGCCAGCACGCGGACGAGTCAGACTGAAGCTTTCTTT CASTRTSQTEAFF
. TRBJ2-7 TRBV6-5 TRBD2 TGTGCCAGCAAGAGAGCGGGAGGAGGCGAGCAGTACTTC CASKRAGGGEQYF
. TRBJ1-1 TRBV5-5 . TGTGCCAGCAGCTTGGGTTGGGGGGACCGGACTGAAGCTTTCTTT CASSLGWGDRTEAFF
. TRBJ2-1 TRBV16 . TGTGCCAGCAGCCGCCCAGGGCAATACAATGAGCAGTTCTTC CASSRPGQYNEQFF
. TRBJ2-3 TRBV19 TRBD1 TGTGCCAGTAGGACTACAGGGGTGAGAACAGATACGCAGTATTTT CASRTTGVRTDTQYF
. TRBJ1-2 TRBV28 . TGTGCCAGCAGTTTGGACATCCTTAGAGGCTACACCTTC CASSLDILRGYTF
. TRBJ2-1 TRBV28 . TGTGCCAGCAGTTTACAAGGGGGTAGCTCCTACAATGAGCAGTTCTTC CASSLQGGSSYNEQFF
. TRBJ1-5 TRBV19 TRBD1 TGTGCCAGTGGACAGGGGAGAAATCAGCCCCAGCATTTT CASGQGRNQPQHF
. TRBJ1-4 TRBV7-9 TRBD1 TGTGCCAGCAGCTTAGCCGACAGGGATGAAAAACTGTTTTTT CASSLADRDEKLFF
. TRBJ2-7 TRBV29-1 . TGCAGCGTTGCTCCCGCCAACCAGTACGAGCAGTACTTC CSVAPANQYEQYF
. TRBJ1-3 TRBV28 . TGTGCCAGCTCGGAAGCCGGTGGAGATTTGGTCCTCTCTGGAAACACCATATATTTT CASSEAGGDLVLSGNTIYF
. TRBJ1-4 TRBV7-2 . TGTGCCAGCAGGCCACAGGGTACTAATGAAAAACTGTTTTTT CASRPQGTNEKLFF
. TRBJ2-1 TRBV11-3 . TGTGCCAGCAGCACAGGACGTAACAATGAGCAGTTCTTC CASSTGRNNEQFF